Described below is a single T cell receptor beta chain sequence and its context. Its antigen is not known. Primed by a sample-barcoded 5' primer and a J-beta primer mix, a second PCR proceeded for about 6 to 12 cycles. A template-switch adaptor containing 12 random nucleotides labeled each cDNA molecule. TCRdb recomputed calls from the 5' RACE reads with MiXCR, one row per CDR3 protein. The sample has roughly 860,000 distinct CDR3 sequences, 55% to 65% seen once. This record comes from a study of blood T cells in healthy people across ages. Study context: About one barcoded beta molecule per two T cells was the capture yield of template switching. Study-wide results and caveats: From one million sequenced T cells, diversity estimates were lower bounds.

V shed 5 bases and J shed 3 bases, with 8 bases lying between them. In germline, CDR1 is SQVTM, CDR2 ANQGSEA. The CDR3 is made up of 11 amino acids. This chain links TRBV29-1 with TRBJ2-7; D unresolved. The sequenced material came from blood. The sequence was obtained from a young man in good health. CDR3 sequence (DNA): TGCAGCGTTCTGGTCAGCTACGAGCAGTACTTC. Encoded protein: CSVLVSYEQYF.